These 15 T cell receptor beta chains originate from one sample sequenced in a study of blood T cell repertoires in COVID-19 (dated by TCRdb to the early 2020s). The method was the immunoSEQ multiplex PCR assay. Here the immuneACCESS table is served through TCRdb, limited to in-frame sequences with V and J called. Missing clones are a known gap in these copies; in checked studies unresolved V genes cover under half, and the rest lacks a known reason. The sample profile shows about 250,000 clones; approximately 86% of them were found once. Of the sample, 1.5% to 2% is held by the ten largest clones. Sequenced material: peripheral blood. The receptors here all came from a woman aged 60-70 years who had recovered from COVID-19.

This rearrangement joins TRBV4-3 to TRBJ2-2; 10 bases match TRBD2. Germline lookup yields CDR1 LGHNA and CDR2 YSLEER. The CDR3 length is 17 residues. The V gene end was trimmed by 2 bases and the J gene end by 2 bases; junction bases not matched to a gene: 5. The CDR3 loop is CASSQNPSGGNTGELFF. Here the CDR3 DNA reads TGCGCCAGCAGCCAAAATCCTAGCGGGGGAAACACCGGGGAGCTGTTTTTT.

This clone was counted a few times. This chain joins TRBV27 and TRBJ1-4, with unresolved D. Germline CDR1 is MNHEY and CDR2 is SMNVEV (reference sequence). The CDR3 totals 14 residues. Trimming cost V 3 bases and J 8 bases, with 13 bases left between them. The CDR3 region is CASSFWGEGEKLFF. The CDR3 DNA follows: TGTGCCAGCAGTTTCTGGGGAGAAGGAGAAAAACTGTTTTTT.

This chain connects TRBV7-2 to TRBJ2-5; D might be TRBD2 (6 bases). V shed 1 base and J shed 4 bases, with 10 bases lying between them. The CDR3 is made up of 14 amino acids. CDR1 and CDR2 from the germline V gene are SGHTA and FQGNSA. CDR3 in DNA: TGTGCCAGCAGCTTAGTCGGCGGGGCAGAGACCCAGTACTTC. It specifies CASSLVGGAETQYF.

The CDR3 sequence is CASSSDRYQPQHF. CDR3 coding DNA: TGTGCCAGCAGCTCCGACAGGTATCAGCCCCAGCATTTT. V usage is TRBV5-5 and J usage is TRBJ1-5, with a weak D call TRBD1 (6 bases). Germline CDR1 reads SGHKS; CDR2 reads YYEKEE (reference sequence). The CDR3 runs to 13 residues. Trimming shortened V by 3 bases and J by 5 bases, and 9 bases separated the two germline ends.

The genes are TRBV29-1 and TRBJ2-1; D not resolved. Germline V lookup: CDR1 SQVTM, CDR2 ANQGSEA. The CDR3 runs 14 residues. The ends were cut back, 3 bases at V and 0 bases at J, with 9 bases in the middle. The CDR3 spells CSVENFPSYNEQFF. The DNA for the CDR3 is TGCAGCGTTGAGAACTTTCCCTCCTACAATGAGCAGTTCTTC.

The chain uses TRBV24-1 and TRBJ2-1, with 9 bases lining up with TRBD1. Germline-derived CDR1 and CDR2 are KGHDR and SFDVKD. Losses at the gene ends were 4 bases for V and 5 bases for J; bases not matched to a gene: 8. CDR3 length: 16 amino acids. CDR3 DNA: TGTGCCACCAGTGACTACCCCGGGACAGGGAACAATGAGCAGTTCTTC. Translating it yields CATSDYPGTGNNEQFF.

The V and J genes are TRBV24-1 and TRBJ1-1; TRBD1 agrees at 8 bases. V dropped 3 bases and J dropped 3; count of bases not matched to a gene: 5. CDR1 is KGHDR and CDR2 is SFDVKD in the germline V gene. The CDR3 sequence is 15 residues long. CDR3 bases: TGTGCCACCAGTGATCCCGGACAGGGACACACTGAAGCTTTCTTT. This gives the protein CATSDPGQGHTEAFF.

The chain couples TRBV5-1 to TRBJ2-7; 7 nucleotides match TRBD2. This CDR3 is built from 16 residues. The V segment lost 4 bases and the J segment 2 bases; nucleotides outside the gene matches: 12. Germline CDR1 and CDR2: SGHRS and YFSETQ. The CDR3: CASSRPGQGGTYEQYF. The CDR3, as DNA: TGCGCCAGCAGCCGACCTGGGCAGGGAGGGACCTACGAGCAGTACTTC.

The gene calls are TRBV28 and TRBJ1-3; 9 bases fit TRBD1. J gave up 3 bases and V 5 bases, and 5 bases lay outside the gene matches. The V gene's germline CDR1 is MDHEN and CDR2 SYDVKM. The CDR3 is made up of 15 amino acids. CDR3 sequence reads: CASSNRGLFGNTIYF. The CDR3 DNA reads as TGTGCCAGCAGTAACAGGGGGCTCTTTGGAAACACCATATATTTT.

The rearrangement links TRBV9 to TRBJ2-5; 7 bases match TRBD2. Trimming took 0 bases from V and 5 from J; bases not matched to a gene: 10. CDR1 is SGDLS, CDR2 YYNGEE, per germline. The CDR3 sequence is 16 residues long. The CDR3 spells CASSVATGGGWETQYF. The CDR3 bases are TGTGCCAGCAGCGTAGCTACTGGCGGGGGTTGGGAGACCCAGTACTTC.

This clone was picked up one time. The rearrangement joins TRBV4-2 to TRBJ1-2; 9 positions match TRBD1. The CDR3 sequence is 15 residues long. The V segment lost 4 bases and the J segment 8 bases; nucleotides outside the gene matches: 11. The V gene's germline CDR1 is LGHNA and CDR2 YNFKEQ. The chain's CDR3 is CASSLNTQTGGGYTF. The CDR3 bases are TGTGCCAGCAGCCTCAACACCCAGACAGGGGGAGGCTACACCTTC.

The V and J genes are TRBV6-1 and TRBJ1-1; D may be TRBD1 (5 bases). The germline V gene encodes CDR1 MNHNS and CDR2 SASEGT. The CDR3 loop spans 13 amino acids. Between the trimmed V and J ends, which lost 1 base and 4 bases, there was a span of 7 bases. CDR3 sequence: CASSEGGVTEAFF. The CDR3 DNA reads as TGTGCCAGCAGTGAAGGGGGGGTCACTGAAGCTTTCTTT.

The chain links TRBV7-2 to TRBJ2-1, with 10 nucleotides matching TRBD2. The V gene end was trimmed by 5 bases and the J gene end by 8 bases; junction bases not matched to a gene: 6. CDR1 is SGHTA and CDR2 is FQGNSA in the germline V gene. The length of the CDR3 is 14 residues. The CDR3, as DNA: TGTGCCAGCAGCGGCAGCGGGGGGGCCCATGAGCAGTTCTTC. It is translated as CASSGSGGAHEQFF.

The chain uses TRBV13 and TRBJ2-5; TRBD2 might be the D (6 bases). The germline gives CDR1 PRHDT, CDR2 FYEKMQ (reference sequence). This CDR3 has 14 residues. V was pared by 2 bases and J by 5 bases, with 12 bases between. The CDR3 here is CASSLNSGRETQYF. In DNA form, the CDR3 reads TGTGCCAGCAGCTTAAATAGCGGCCGGGAGACCCAGTACTTC.

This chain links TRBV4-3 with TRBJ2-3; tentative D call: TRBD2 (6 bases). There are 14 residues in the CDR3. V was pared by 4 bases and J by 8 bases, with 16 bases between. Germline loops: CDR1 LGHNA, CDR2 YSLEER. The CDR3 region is CASSPLGLTGTQYF. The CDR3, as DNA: TGCGCCAGCAGCCCTCTCGGACTAACGGGTACGCAGTATTTT.